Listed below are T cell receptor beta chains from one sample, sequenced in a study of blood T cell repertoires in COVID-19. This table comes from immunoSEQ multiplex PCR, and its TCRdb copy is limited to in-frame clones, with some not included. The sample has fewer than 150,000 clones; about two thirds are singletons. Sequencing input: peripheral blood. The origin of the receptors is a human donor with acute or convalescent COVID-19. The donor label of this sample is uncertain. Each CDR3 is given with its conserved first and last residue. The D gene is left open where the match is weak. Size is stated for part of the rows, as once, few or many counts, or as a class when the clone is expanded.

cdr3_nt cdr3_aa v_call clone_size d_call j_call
TGTGCCAGCAGCTCAAACAGGGGGACTGAAGCTTTCTTT CASSSNRGTEAFF TRBV11-2 few TRBD1 TRBJ1-1
TGTGCCAGCAGTTTTTACAGGAACACTGAAGCTTTCTTT CASSFYRNTEAFF TRBV12-3/TRBV12-4 few . TRBJ1-1
TGTGCCAGCAGGGGCGTCCGGCCGGACTATGGCTACACCTTC CASRGVRPDYGYTF TRBV2 . . TRBJ1-2
TGCGCCAGCAGCCGAGGACAGGGGGCAGGTCAGCCCCAGCATTTT CASSRGQGAGQPQHF TRBV4-1 . TRBD1 TRBJ1-5
TGTGCCAGTAATCAGGGGCTTTATAGCAATCAGCCCCAGCATTTT CASNQGLYSNQPQHF TRBV19 . . TRBJ1-5
TGTGCCAGCAGCGTGACAGGGGCGAGGACCGGGGAGCTGTTTTTT CASSVTGARTGELFF TRBV2 many TRBD1 TRBJ2-2
TGTGCCAGCAGCTTAGAACGAGAGACGGACACCTATAATTCACCCCTCCACTTT CASSLERETDTYNSPLHF TRBV7-9 once . TRBJ1-6
TGTGCCAGCAGCTTAGATCGGGTGGTAGCTTTCTTT CASSLDRVVAFF TRBV11-2 once . TRBJ1-1
TGTGCCAGCAGTCCTCGGCAGGGCCCTAACTATGGCTACACCTTC CASSPRQGPNYGYTF TRBV2 many . TRBJ1-2
TGTGCCAGCAGCTCCTTGGACAGGGGTAGTAGCAATCAGCCCCAGCATTTT CASSSLDRGSSNQPQHF TRBV5-8 many TRBD1 TRBJ1-5
TGTGCCAGCAGTGAGGGGACAGCCGCAACTAATGAAAAACTGTTTTTT CASSEGTAATNEKLFF TRBV2 . TRBD1 TRBJ1-4
TGTGCCAGCAGAAAAGGGACTAGCGTCCTCTACGAGCAGTACTTC CASRKGTSVLYEQYF TRBV7-8 few TRBD2 TRBJ2-7
TGTGCCAGAAGGTGCGGGTTAAACACTGAAGCTTTCTTT CARRCGLNTEAFF TRBV5-3 . . TRBJ1-1
TGTGCCAGCAGCTTAAGAGTAGGGGCCAACTATGGCTACACCTTC CASSLRVGANYGYTF TRBV7-9 . . TRBJ1-2
TGCAGCGGATGGACACCCGGAGACACCATATATTTT CSGWTPGDTIYF TRBV29-1 . . TRBJ1-3
TGCGCCAGCAGCTTGCAGGTTACAGATACGCAGTATTTT CASSLQVTDTQYF TRBV5-1 once . TRBJ2-3
TGTGCCAGCAGTTCGACAGGGTATGGCTACACCTTC CASSSTGYGYTF TRBV6-5 . TRBD1 TRBJ1-2
TGCGCCAGCAGTGAACGTAGATCGACTAGCGGGGGGACTCAAGAGACCCAGTACTTC CASSERRSTSGGTQETQYF TRBV10-1 . TRBD2 TRBJ2-5
TGCAGCACGAGGGGGACAGGGTTCCACGAGCAGTACTTC CSTRGTGFHEQYF TRBV29-1 . TRBD1 TRBJ2-7
TGCGCCAGCAGCACCGGGTATCTAAGCACAGATACGCAGTATTTT CASSTGYLSTDTQYF TRBV5-1 . . TRBJ2-3
TGCGCCAGCAGGGCGACAGGGGTTTGGGGGCTGTTTTTT CASRATGVWGLFF TRBV4-1 few TRBD1 TRBJ2-2
TGTGCCTGGAGCGTGAAGGGAGGGGGGACTGAAGCTTTCTTT CAWSVKGGGTEAFF TRBV30 . . TRBJ1-1
TGCAGCGTTGGGGAGGAGACCCAGTACTTC CSVGEETQYF TRBV29-1 . . TRBJ2-5
TGTGCCTGGAGCCGGACAGGGGGCAGGGATACGCAGTATTTT CAWSRTGGRDTQYF TRBV30 . TRBD1 TRBJ2-3
TGTGCCAGTAGTATCACCTGGAGTACTGAAGCTTTCTTT CASSITWSTEAFF TRBV19 . . TRBJ1-1
TGTGCCAGCAGCCTGACAGGCAATCAGCCCCAGCATTTT CASSLTGNQPQHF TRBV6-5 few . TRBJ1-5
TGCGCCAGCAGTAACACAGGGGGTAGCTACGAGCAGTACTTC CASSNTGGSYEQYF TRBV5-1 . TRBD1 TRBJ2-7
TGTGCCAGCAGCCTAACAGGGGTTCTACCCACAGATACGCAGTATTTT CASSLTGVLPTDTQYF TRBV2 . TRBD1 TRBJ2-3
TGTGCCAGCAGCCAAGCCTCGACAGGGGTCAGCAACAATGAGCAGTTCTTC CASSQASTGVSNNEQFF TRBV3-1/TRBV3-2 once TRBD1 TRBJ2-1
TGTGCCAGCAGCCAAGATAGGGGCAGGGCGGTCTATGGCTACACCTTC CASSQDRGRAVYGYTF TRBV3-1/TRBV3-2 . . TRBJ1-2
TGTGCCAGCAGCCGGGGTGGGAGCGGTTCACCCCTCCACTTT CASSRGGSGSPLHF TRBV6-2/TRBV6-3 . . TRBJ1-6
TGTGCCAGCAGTGAGTCTCTATTTACCCAGTACTTC CASSESLFTQYF TRBV2 . . TRBJ2-5
TGTGCCAGCAGTTACTCGGGAGGGGGTCGTAATTCACCCCTCCACTTT CASSYSGGGRNSPLHF TRBV6-5 . . TRBJ1-6
TGTGCCAGCCGAAGGGGCGCGAACACCGGGGAGCTGTTTTTT CASRRGANTGELFF TRBV9 . . TRBJ2-2
TGTGCCAGCTCACCCTCCACAGGAAACTATGGCTACACCTTC CASSPSTGNYGYTF TRBV18 few . TRBJ1-2
TGTGCCAGCAGTTCAGGGGCCCCTCAAGAGACCCAGTACTTC CASSSGAPQETQYF TRBV7-7 . . TRBJ2-5
TGCGCCAGCAGCATCCGACAGGGGGGTAATGGCTACACCTTC CASSIRQGGNGYTF TRBV5-1 few TRBD1 TRBJ1-2
TGTGCCAGCTCGGCACAGGGGGACTATGGCTACACCTTC CASSAQGDYGYTF TRBV18 . TRBD1 TRBJ1-2
TGTGCCAGCAGCCACCAGACAGGGTTTGCCAAAAACATTCAGTACTTC CASSHQTGFAKNIQYF TRBV14 . TRBD1 TRBJ2-4
TGTGCCAGCAGTTTAGAGGGGGCCGGCACCGGGGAGCTGTTTTTT CASSLEGAGTGELFF TRBV28 many TRBD1 TRBJ2-2
TGTGCCAGCAGTAAGGGGCAGGTAATGAACACTGAAGCTTTCTTT CASSKGQVMNTEAFF TRBV2 . . TRBJ1-1
TGTGCCAGCAGCTTACTAGCGGAGAGCTCCTACGAGCAGTACTTC CASSLLAESSYEQYF TRBV7-3 . TRBD2 TRBJ2-7
TGTGCCAGCAGTCGTTGGGACAGGGGGCTCTCATCAGGTGAGCAGTTCTTC CASSRWDRGLSSGEQFF TRBV28 . TRBD1 TRBJ2-1
TGTGCCAGCTCACCGACAGTCGGAAATCAGCCCCAGCATTTT CASSPTVGNQPQHF TRBV9 many . TRBJ1-5
TGTGCCAGCAGCCCCCGACTAGTAGGCACAGATACGCAGTATTTT CASSPRLVGTDTQYF TRBV9 . . TRBJ2-3
TGTGCCAGTGCCGAGCGGAACTCAAATCAGCCCCAGCATTTT CASAERNSNQPQHF TRBV19 . . TRBJ1-5
TGTGCCAGCAGCTCTCCGGGACTAGCCAGGTCCCAGTACTTC CASSSPGLARSQYF TRBV7-2 few TRBD2 TRBJ2-5
TGTGCCAGCAGCCCAGGGACAGGGATTGGTCAGCCCCAGCATTTT CASSPGTGIGQPQHF TRBV5-8 . TRBD1 TRBJ1-5
TGTGCCAGCACCCCCCCAGACAGGCGGGCTTATGGCTACACCTTC CASTPPDRRAYGYTF TRBV5-5 . . TRBJ1-2
TGTGCCAGCGGTGGAATGCGGGGCCACAATGAGCAGTTCTTC CASGGMRGHNEQFF TRBV11-1 . . TRBJ2-1
TGTGCCAGCAGCCCATCGGACAGGGGGGACGGGGAGCTGTTTTTT CASSPSDRGDGELFF TRBV4-2 once TRBD1 TRBJ2-2
TGTGCAAGTCGTCTGGGGGACAGGGTAATTAATTCACCCCTCCACTTT CASRLGDRVINSPLHF TRBV12-2 . . TRBJ1-6
TGTGCCAGCTCACTTTTAACGCACAGCTCCTACAATGAGCAGTTCTTC CASSLLTHSSYNEQFF TRBV18 . . TRBJ2-1
TGTGCCAGCACTTTAGAGGCAGGGGGCGCCTATAATTCACCCCTCCACTTT CASTLEAGGAYNSPLHF TRBV2 once TRBD1 TRBJ1-6